A selection of T cell receptor beta chains follows, all from one sample in a study of PD-1 blockade in classical Hodgkin lymphoma. Assay: immunoSEQ multiplex PCR; the TCRdb copy retains only in-frame clones and omits some. Here the sample spans some 93,000 clones, roughly 92% being singletons. The sequenced sample was peripheral blood mononuclear cells (PBMCs), obtained at baseline. These receptors were collected from a human donor with classical Hodgkin lymphoma. The CDR3 runs from the conserved cysteine through the conserved F or W. A D gene is named only where the DNA matches it firmly. Not all rows give a size; the values are once, few, many and, for expanded clones, a class.

TRBJ2-3 | TRBV9 | . | . | 16 | CASSVEQGGFTDTQYF | TGTGCCAGCAGCGTAGAACAGGGTGGGTTCACAGATACGCAGTATTTT
TRBJ2-2 | TRBV27 | . | . | 17 | CASSPPAPPYVTGELFF | TGTGCCAGCAGCCCCCCCGCGCCCCCATATGTCACCGGGGAGCTGTTTTTT
TRBJ2-1 | TRBV19 | . | TRBD1 | 16 | CASSPEGQLGYNEQFF | TGTGCCAGTAGTCCCGAGGGACAGCTAGGATACAATGAGCAGTTCTTC
TRBJ2-1 | TRBV29-1 | . | TRBD2 | 15 | CSVGVGLVTNNEQFF | TGCAGCGTTGGAGTGGGACTAGTAACGAACAATGAGCAGTTCTTC
TRBJ1-5 | TRBV5-8 | . | . | 12 | CASSFRNQPQHF | TGTGCCAGCAGCTTCCGCAATCAGCCCCAGCATTTT
TRBJ1-5 | TRBV11-2 | . | TRBD1 | 15 | CASSPSRDRTSQIIF | TGTGCCAGCAGCCCCAGCCGGGACAGGACCTCCCAAATCATATTT
TRBJ2-3 | TRBV28 | . | . | 15 | CASSLLAGHTDTQYF | TGTGCCAGCAGTTTATTGGCCGGGCACACAGATACGCAGTATTTT
TRBJ1-1 | TRBV10-3 | few | . | 14 | CAISDDRSNPEAFF | TGTGCCATCAGTGACGACAGATCTAACCCTGAAGCTTTCTTT
TRBJ2-3 | TRBV5-1 | once | . | 15 | CASRWQESSTDTQYF | TGCGCCAGCAGATGGCAGGAAAGTAGCACAGATACGCAGTATTTT
TRBJ2-1 | TRBV15 | . | TRBD1 | 16 | CATSRAGQGFYNEQFF | TGTGCCACCAGCAGGGCGGGACAGGGCTTTTACAATGAGCAGTTCTTC
TRBJ2-2 | TRBV30 | . | . | 15 | CAWSVLAGGTRELFF | TGTGCCTGGAGTGTACTGGCCGGGGGAACCAGGGAGCTGTTTTTT
TRBJ2-3 | TRBV5-1 | . | TRBD2 | 16 | CASSLTSGGSTDTQYF | TGCGCCAGCAGCTTGACTAGCGGGGGAAGCACAGATACGCAGTATTTT
TRBJ2-3 | TRBV30 | . | TRBD1 | 14 | CACTRTGSTDTQYF | TGTGCCTGCACCCGGACAGGGAGCACAGATACGCAGTATTTT
TRBJ2-2 | TRBV19 | . | TRBD1 | 15 | CASSADRDYTGELFF | TGTGCCAGTAGTGCGGACAGGGACTACACCGGGGAGCTGTTTTTT
TRBJ1-5 | TRBV6-1 | . | . | 15 | CASSENRPSNQPQHF | TGTGCCAGCAGTGAAAACCGACCGAGCAATCAGCCCCAGCATTTT
TRBJ1-2 | TRBV14 | . | . | 15 | CASSLDSSFYYGYTF | TGTGCCAGCAGCCTGGACAGCTCGTTTTACTATGGCTACACCTTC
TRBJ1-1 | TRBV5-1 | . | . | 13 | CASKRVQDTEAFF | TGCGCCAGCAAAAGGGTTCAAGACACTGAAGCTTTCTTT
TRBJ2-1 | TRBV5-1 | . | . | 15 | CASSWTDFSYNEQFF | TGCGCCAGCAGCTGGACAGACTTCTCCTACAATGAGCAGTTCTTC
TRBJ2-7 | TRBV2 | . | . | 15 | CASSDVASVLYEQYF | TGTGCCAGCAGTGATGTGGCTAGCGTCCTCTACGAACAGTACTTC
TRBJ2-7 | TRBV6-5 | once | TRBD1 | 16 | CASSYSRTGSSYEQYF | TGTGCCAGCAGTTACAGTCGGACAGGGTCCTCCTACGAGCAGTACTTC
TRBJ1-2 | TRBV2 | . | . | 14 | CASSEAGTSYGYTF | TGTGCCAGCAGTGAAGCTGGCACGAGCTATGGCTACACCTTC
TRBJ2-7 | TRBV21-1 | . | . | 17 | CASSKDVKGLAGGEQYF | TGTGCCAGCAGCAAAGATGTAAAGGGACTAGCGGGAGGCGAGCAGTACTTC
TRBJ2-1 | TRBV4-2 | . | TRBD2 | 15 | CASSPGTSGYNEQFF | TGTGCCAGCAGCCCCGGGACTAGCGGATACAATGAGCAGTTCTTC
TRBJ2-1 | TRBV10-3 | . | TRBD2 | 16 | CAISHTTSGGFDEQFF | TGTGCCATCAGCCACACGACTAGCGGGGGGTTCGATGAGCAGTTCTTC
TRBJ2-7 | TRBV5-1 | . | . | 15 | CASSLLGVASYEQYF | TGCGCCAGCAGCTTGTTGGGGGTGGCGTCCTACGAGCAGTACTTC
TRBJ2-7 | TRBV28 | . | . | 12 | CASRSGPPGQYF | TGTGCCAGCAGATCGGGACCTCCGGGACAATACTTC
TRBJ2-5 | TRBV19 | once | TRBD2 | 17 | CASSIGEGLVGGETQYF | TGTGCCAGTAGTATAGGAGAGGGACTAGTAGGGGGAGAGACCCAGTACTTC
TRBJ2-1 | TRBV27 | once | . | 17 | CASSLSSIPGRSYEQFF | TGTGCCAGCAGTTTATCCTCCATTCCCGGGAGATCTTATGAGCAGTTCTTC
TRBJ1-5 | TRBV11-2 | . | . | 14 | CASSSGRVGQPQHF | TGTGCCAGCAGCTCGGGCAGGGTCGGTCAGCCCCAGCATTTT
TRBJ1-2 | TRBV6-5 | . | TRBD1 | 15 | CASSGTGGEYYGYTF | TGTGCCAGCAGTGGGACAGGGGGCGAGTACTATGGCTACACCTTC
TRBJ2-1 | TRBV21-1 | . | . | 21 | CASSKVSKGLAGPDLYNEQFF | TGTGCCAGCAGCAAAGTGAGTAAGGGACTAGCGGGTCCTGATCTCTACAATGAGCAGTTCTTC
TRBJ2-5 | TRBV5-4 | . | TRBD1 | 15 | CASSFSRGLQETQYF | TGTGCCAGCAGCTTTTCAAGGGGGCTACAAGAGACCCAGTACTTC
TRBJ2-3 | TRBV6-1 | . | . | 15 | CASSEGAGPPDTQYF | TGTGCCAGCAGTGAGGGGGCGGGACCCCCAGATACGCAGTATTTT
TRBJ2-7 | TRBV6-5 | . | TRBD2 | 15 | CASSYSYPSGYEQYF | TGTGCCAGCAGTTACTCGTATCCTAGCGGGTACGAGCAGTACTTC
TRBJ1-4 | TRBV9 | . | TRBD1 | 16 | CASSEGTGPFNEKLFF | TGTGCCAGCAGCGAGGGGACAGGGCCGTTTAATGAAAAACTGTTTTTT
TRBJ2-3 | TRBV19 | . | . | 13 | CASSNNLADTQYF | TGTGCCAGTAGTAATAATTTGGCAGATACGCAGTATTTT
TRBJ2-6 | TRBV14 | . | . | 19 | CASSQAGPDPLSGANVLTF | TGTGCCAGCAGCCAAGCGGGACCCGACCCACTCTCTGGGGCCAACGTCCTGACTTTC
TRBJ1-1 | TRBV30 | few | . | 14 | CAWRRYVQNTEAFF | TGTGCCTGGAGACGGTACGTTCAGAACACTGAAGCTTTCTTT
TRBJ2-7 | TRBV5-6 | . | TRBD1 | 15 | CASSSVNRGSYEQYF | TGTGCCAGCAGCTCGGTTAACAGGGGGTCCTACGAGCAGTACTTC
TRBJ1-1 | TRBV5-3 | once | . | 13 | CARSRTRGCEAFF | TGTGCCAGAAGTCGGACGCGCGGGTGTGAAGCTTTCTTT
TRBJ2-3 | TRBV2 | . | . | 15 | CASSESGLSADTQYF | TGTGCCAGCAGTGAATCAGGACTGAGCGCAGATACGCAGTATTTT
TRBJ2-5 | TRBV10-2 | . | . | 15 | CASSESGLGRETQYF | TGCGCCAGCAGTGAGTCTGGGTTGGGCCGAGAGACCCAGTACTTC
TRBJ1-2 | TRBV6-1 | . | . | 13 | CASINRAFYGYTF | TGTGCCAGCATAAATCGGGCCTTCTATGGCTACACCTTC
TRBJ2-3 | TRBV5-4 | . | . | 14 | CASSWDVSTDTQYF | TGTGCCAGCAGCTGGGACGTCAGCACAGATACGCAGTATTTT
TRBJ1-5 | TRBV19 | . | . | 14 | CASSLRDSNQPQHF | TGTGCCAGTAGTCTCAGGGATAGCAATCAGCCCCAGCATTTT
TRBJ1-4 | TRBV7-8 | . | TRBD1 | 14 | CASSRQGKVEKLFF | TGTGCCAGCAGCCGACAGGGGAAAGTGGAAAAACTGTTTTTT
TRBJ2-3 | TRBV27 | . | . | 14 | CASSLDSFADTQYF | TGTGCCAGCAGTTTGGACAGTTTTGCAGATACGCAGTATTTT
TRBJ1-1 | TRBV5-1 | . | . | 13 | CASSKDMNTEAFF | TGCGCCAGCAGCAAAGATATGAACACTGAAGCTTTCTTT
TRBJ1-1 | TRBV5-1 | . | . | 16 | CASSLGTKALNTEAFF | TGCGCCAGCAGCCTGGGGACCAAGGCATTGAACACTGAAGCTTTCTTT
TRBJ2-7 | TRBV4-1 | . | . | 14 | CASSRGDKTYEQYF | TGCGCCAGCAGCCGAGGGGACAAAACCTACGAGCAGTACTTC
TRBJ2-7 | TRBV6-1 | . | . | 12 | CATGVGVSEQYF | TGTGCCACGGGGGTTGGTGTCTCCGAGCAGTACTTC
TRBJ2-7 | TRBV10-2 | . | TRBD1 | 15 | CASTRGGTGGNEQYF | TGCGCCAGCACTCGAGGGGGGACAGGGGGGAACGAGCAGTACTTC
TRBJ1-2 | TRBV6-5 | . | TRBD1 | 14 | CASSNRQGTGGYTF | TGTGCCAGCAGTAACCGACAGGGGACGGGGGGCTACACCTTC
TRBJ2-2 | TRBV12-5 | . | TRBD2 | 21 | CASGLVPNPWTSGENTGELFF | TGTGCTAGTGGTTTGGTCCCCAACCCTTGGACTAGCGGGGAGAACACCGGGGAGCTGTTTTTT